The 27 T cell receptor beta chains below come from one sample, sequenced in a study of radiation and T cells in renal cell carcinoma. Sequencing was performed with immunoSEQ multiplex PCR; in TCRdb, only in-frame clones are kept and a portion is missing. The sample carries 70,000 to 100,000 clones, 70% to 85% recorded once. As for time point: baseline pretreatment blood. Treatment of the sample: 15 Gy SBRT to primary tumor, nephrectomy 4 weeks later. The source material was blood, sampled from a patient whose treatment included radiotherapy and nephrectomy. These receptors were taken from a man in his fifties or sixties with renal cell carcinoma.

The CDR3 DNA is TGCAGCGTTTGGTTGGGCTCTGGAAACACCATATATTTT. Translated, it gives CSVWLGSGNTIYF. This chain links TRBV29-1 with TRBJ1-3, with D unclear. CDR1 SQVTM and CDR2 ANQGSEA come from the germline V gene. The V end lost 5 bases, the J end lost 0 bases, and 8 bases lay between the germline ends. The CDR3 has 13 residues.

The chain has TRBV5-4 and TRBJ1-1; unclear D gene. CDR3 length equals 15 residues. Trimming removed 1 base at V and 1 base at J, with 11 bases between. Germline-derived CDR1 and CDR2 are SGHNT and YYREEE (reference sequence). The chain's CDR3 is CASSLTGRQNTEAFF. In nucleotides, the CDR3 is TGTGCCAGCAGCTTGACCGGACGGCAGAACACTGAAGCTTTCTTT.

The rearrangement joins TRBV19 to TRBJ2-1; 9 nucleotides line up with TRBD2. The trim removed 6 bases at V and 6 bases at J, leaving 6 bases unmatched. Germline-derived CDR1 and CDR2 are LNHDA and SQIVND (reference sequence). The CDR3 is made up of 14 amino acids. The CDR3 sequence is CASRGREGINEQFF. In nucleotides, the CDR3 is TGTGCCAGTAGAGGGCGGGAGGGTATCAATGAGCAGTTCTTC.

The chain employs TRBV9 and TRBJ2-1; 7 nucleotides line up with TRBD2. The V and J ends lost 1 base and 2 bases, in that order; junction bases with no gene match: 3. The CDR3 contains 15 residues. Per the germline V gene, CDR1 is SGDLS and CDR2 is YYNGEE. This CDR3 reads CASSVTSGAYNEQFF. CDR3 DNA sequence: TGTGCCAGCAGCGTAACAAGCGGGGCCTACAATGAGCAGTTCTTC.

The chain is built from TRBV7-2 and TRBJ2-6; D is undetermined. CDR1 is SGHTA and CDR2 is FQGNSA in the germline V gene. CDR3 length: 14 residues. Trimming left V 5 bases short and J 2 bases short, with 7 bases between. The CDR3 DNA is TGTGCCAGCAGCACCCCAGCTGGGGCCAACGTCCTGACTTTC. Its translation: CASSTPAGANVLTF.

This chain connects TRBV4-2 to TRBJ2-1, with a possible D match to TRBD2 (5 bases). CDR3 size: 15 residues. The germline gives CDR1 LGHNA, CDR2 YNFKEQ. V lost 3 bases to trimming and J lost 0 bases, with 9 bases between them. The CDR3 protein is CASSQRETSYNEQFF. The CDR3 region has the DNA TGTGCCAGCAGCCAGAGGGAAACCTCCTACAATGAGCAGTTCTTC.

V gene TRBV7-2 combines with J gene TRBJ1-4, with D possibly being TRBD1 (5 bases). In germline, CDR1 is SGHTA, CDR2 FQGNSA. V was clipped by 4 bases and J by 7 bases, with 16 bases between them. The CDR3 runs 15 residues. This chain's CDR3 is CASSSEGREGEKLFF. CDR3 nucleotide sequence: TGTGCCAGCAGCTCCGAGGGGCGGGAGGGTGAAAAACTGTTTTTT.

The chain joins TRBV10-3 to TRBJ2-7, with 8 nucleotides matching TRBD1. V shed 0 bases and J 4 bases; nucleotides not matched to a gene: 8. This CDR3 spans 16 amino acids. Germline CDR1 ENHRY, CDR2 SYGVKD. The CDR3: CAISESGNRGIYEQYF. As DNA, the CDR3 is TGTGCCATCAGTGAGTCAGGGAACAGGGGGATTTACGAGCAGTACTTC.

The chain combines TRBV27 with TRBJ2-7; possibly TRBD1 for D (6 bases). V lost 4 bases, J lost 4 bases, and 14 bases lay in between. Germline CDR1 and CDR2: MNHEY and SMNVEV (reference sequence). The CDR3 loop spans 14 amino acids. The DNA for the CDR3 is TGTGCCAGCAGTTCCCCAGGGGTGGGTTACGAGCAGTACTTC. It codes for CASSSPGVGYEQYF.

The chain uses TRBV19 and TRBJ2-1; D gene unclear. Trimming took 7 bases from V and 6 from J, leaving 16 bases between them. The CDR3 totals 14 residues. Germline V lookup: CDR1 LNHDA, CDR2 SQIVND (reference sequence). CDR3 in DNA: TGTGCCAGTACCGAGACAAATATCGGCAATGAGCAGTTCTTC. Amino acid sequence: CASTETNIGNEQFF.

V gene TRBV5-1 combines with J gene TRBJ2-2, with D perhaps TRBD1 (5 bases). The CDR3 covers 14 residues. Germline V gene data show CDR1 as SGHRS and CDR2 as YFSETQ. The V end lost 6 bases, the J end lost 7 bases, and 16 bases lay between the germline ends. CDR3 amino acids: CASIRTQGGGELFF. CDR3 DNA: TGCGCCAGCATCCGAACCCAGGGTGGCGGGGAGCTGTTTTTT.

The V gene is TRBV10-1, the J gene TRBJ1-1; no firm D call. The V gene's germline CDR1 is WNHNN and CDR2 SYGVQD (reference sequence). The length of the CDR3 is 14 residues. V was clipped by 0 bases and J by 4 bases, with 9 bases between them. Written as DNA, the CDR3 is TGCGCCAGCAGTGAGTCGTGGGTCGGCACTGAAGCTTTCTTT. As protein: CASSESWVGTEAFF.

This chain joins TRBV27 and TRBJ2-7, with 7 positions matching TRBD1. Per germline, CDR1 MNHEY and CDR2 SMNVEV (reference sequence). J gave up 2 bases and V 6 bases, and 1 base lay outside the gene matches. The CDR3 covers 12 residues. As DNA, the CDR3 is TGTGCCAGCAGGGGACAGCCCTACGAGCAGTACTTC. This encodes CASRGQPYEQYF.

The J gene is TRBJ2-7, the V gene TRBV7-7; TRBD2 might be the D (6 bases). This CDR3 has 14 amino acids. Germline V gives CDR1 SSHAT, CDR2 FNYEAQ (reference sequence). V was pared by 1 base and J by 3 bases, with 10 bases between. As DNA, the CDR3 is TGTGCCAGCAGCTTAGACGGGAGTATCTACGAGCAGTACTTC. It encodes CASSLDGSIYEQYF.

The chain uses TRBV11-2 and TRBJ2-1, with D hard to call. The CDR3 runs 12 residues. Germline loops: CDR1 SGHAT, CDR2 FQNNGV. Trimming took off 1 base at V and 9 bases at J, with 7 bases between the two ends. CDR3 residues: CASSLAESEQFF. In nucleotides, the CDR3 is TGTGCCAGCAGCTTAGCAGAAAGTGAGCAGTTCTTC.

This clone was seen a single time. The rearrangement uses TRBV6-4 and TRBJ2-1; D gene unclear. CDR3 length equals 15 residues. Germline assignment: CDR1 MRHNA and CDR2 SNTAGT. V was shortened by 10 bases and J by 2 bases, with 18 bases between the two germline ends. In DNA, the CDR3 is TGTGCCACCTCGTCTGGCGCTCAGGCCTACAATGAGCAGTTCTTC. Protein product: CATSSGAQAYNEQFF.

The rearrangement links TRBV5-1 to TRBJ2-1; TRBD1 is a possible D gene (5 bases). The V gene lost 4 bases and the J gene lost 4 bases, with 15 bases spanning the gap. CDR3 length: 15 amino acids. Germline loops: CDR1 SGHRS, CDR2 YFSETQ. DNA for the CDR3: TGCGCCAGCAGCAACAGGCAAACCATTTACAATGAGCAGTTCTTC. As protein: CASSNRQTIYNEQFF.

The J gene is TRBJ2-3, the V gene TRBV29-1, with D unclear. The CDR3 has 11 amino acids. The germline V gene encodes CDR1 SQVTM and CDR2 ANQGSEA. With 5 bases removed from V and 3 bases from J, the gap between germline ends came to 6 bases. The CDR3 DNA sequence: TGCAGCGTTTCAGAGACAGATACGCAGTATTTT. Its protein product is CSVSETDTQYF.

This chain links TRBV5-1 with TRBJ1-5; the D gene is possibly TRBD1 (6 bases). Trimming removed 6 bases from V and 4 bases from J, with 20 bases in between. This CDR3 comprises 16 residues. Germline CDR1 is SGHRS and CDR2 is YFSETQ. CDR3 residues: CASMRDTERKNQPQHF. The CDR3 DNA is TGCGCCAGCATGCGGGACACCGAAAGGAAGAATCAGCCCCAGCATTTT.

Written as DNA, the CDR3 is TGTGCCAGCAGCCCAGGTGGGGGGCCCTACGAGCAGTACTTC. Its translation: CASSPGGGPYEQYF. V usage is TRBV7-9 and J usage is TRBJ2-7; D is tentatively TRBD1 or TRBD2 (6 bases each). CDR1 and CDR2 from the germline V gene are SEHNR and FQNEAQ (reference sequence). Trimming removed 5 bases at V and 2 bases at J, with 13 bases between. The CDR3 loop spans 14 amino acids.

There are a few counts of this clone. The chain employs TRBV7-9 and TRBJ1-1; no clear D. Trimming shortened V by 2 bases and J by 1 base, and 14 bases separated the two germline ends. This CDR3 region has 16 residues. CDR1 and CDR2 (germline): SEHNR, FQNEAQ (reference sequence). CDR3 in amino acids: CASSLTGPSPNTEAFF. The CDR3 nucleotides read TGTGCCAGCAGCTTAACTGGGCCTTCCCCGAACACTGAAGCTTTCTTT.

The chain couples TRBV5-8 to TRBJ1-2; unclear D gene. Germline assignment: CDR1 SGHTS and CDR2 YDEGEE. V gave up 0 bases and J gave up 8 bases, with 17 bases separating them. The CDR3 spans 15 residues. Here the CDR3 reads CASSLDSYESRGYTF. The CDR3 DNA sequence: TGTGCCAGCAGCTTGGACAGTTACGAATCTCGGGGCTACACCTTC.

This clone was detected only once. The chain has TRBV27 and TRBJ2-1, with 10 bases that match TRBD1. The CDR3 runs 17 residues. Germline CDR1 MNHEY, CDR2 SMNVEV (reference sequence). Trimming at V came to 3 bases and at J to 5 bases, leaving 10 bases not matched to a gene. The CDR3 nucleotides are TGTGCCAGCAGTTTCCCGCGGGGGACAGGGGAGGACAATGAGCAGTTCTTC. It is translated as CASSFPRGTGEDNEQFF.

The chain combines TRBV18 with TRBJ2-5, with a tentative D call TRBD1 (5 bases). V lost 1 base and J lost 2, with 11 bases in between. CDR3 length equals 15 residues. Germline V gene lookup returns CDR1 KGHSH and CDR2 LQKENI. CDR3 DNA sequence: TGTGCCAGCTCACCACGGAAGGACAAGCAAGAGACCCAGTACTTC. Its protein product is CASSPRKDKQETQYF.

This chain joins TRBV6-5 and TRBJ1-5; perhaps TRBD1 as D (5 bases). This CDR3 contains 13 residues. The germline V gene encodes CDR1 MNHEY and CDR2 SVGAGI. Trimming stripped 2 bases from V and 5 bases from J, with 7 bases between. The CDR3 sequence: CASSYTTDQPQHF. As DNA, the CDR3 is TGTGCCAGCAGTTACACGACAGATCAGCCCCAGCATTTT.

The rearrangement links TRBV7-2 to TRBJ1-4; 8 bases are a match to TRBD1. Trimming removed 1 base from V and 8 bases from J; junction bases left unmatched: 6. Germline V lookup: CDR1 SGHTA, CDR2 FQGNSA. The CDR3 covers 15 residues. CDR3 loop: CASSLVRTGNEKLFF. In nucleotides, the CDR3 is TGTGCCAGCAGCTTAGTCCGGACAGGGAACGAAAAACTGTTTTTT.

The rearrangement links TRBV11-3 to TRBJ2-6; possible D gene TRBD1, 6 bases. V dropped 5 bases and J dropped 2 bases, with 10 bases sitting between them. CDR1 and CDR2 (germline): SGHNT, YENEEA. This CDR3 has 15 residues. CDR3 in DNA: TGTGCCAGCAGCGTAGGGGGACCTGGGGCCAACGTCCTGACTTTC. Its translation: CASSVGGPGANVLTF.